These 24 T cell receptor beta chains were sequenced from one sample in a study of cytomegalovirus exposure and HLA in healthy donors. PCR involved 60 Vbeta and 13 Jbeta primers. Assay used: immunoSEQ multiplex PCR; TCRdb lists only in-frame clones, some missing. Found here are roughly 180,000 clones, about four fifths of them singletons; the top ten hold approximately 2%. The sequenced sample consisted of PBMCs. These receptors were taken from a woman aged 25-40 years in good health and CMV-seronegative.

The chain is built from TRBV9 and TRBJ2-3, with 7 positions matching TRBD1. CDR3 size: 14 residues. Trimming cost V 0 bases and J 3 bases; bases outside gene matches: 1. Germline lookup yields CDR1 SGDLS and CDR2 YYNGEE. CDR3 sequence (DNA): TGTGCCAGCAGCGTAGACAGGGGTACAGATACGCAGTATTTT. This translates into CASSVDRGTDTQYF. Supplemented by reference TRBV9 and TRBJ2-3, the full variable domain reads DSGVTQTPKHLITATGQRVTLRCSPRSGDLSVYWYQQSLDQGLQFLIQYYNGEERAKGNILERFSAQQFPDLHSELNLSSLELGDSALYFCASSVDRGTDTQYFGPGTRLTVL.

This sequence joins TRBV16 and TRBJ1-2; the D gene is possibly TRBD1 (5 bases). This CDR3 is 13 amino acids long. Germline CDR1 reads KGHSY; CDR2 reads FQNENV. V was cut by 3 bases and J by 2 bases, with 7 bases left in between. The CDR3: CASSQDKNYGYTF. The CDR3 nucleotides read TGTGCCAGCAGCCAGGACAAGAACTATGGCTACACCTTC. The full variable domain, its missing parts supplied by reference TRBV16 and TRBJ1-2, is GEEVAQTPKHLVRGEGQKAKLYCAPIKGHSYVFWYQQVLKNEFKFLISFQNENVFDETGMPKERFSAKCLPNSPCSLEIQATKLEDSAVYFCASSQDKNYGYTFGSGTRLTVV.

The V call is TRBV7-9, the J call TRBJ1-2; D is perhaps TRBD1 (6 bases). The V and J ends lost 6 bases and 8 bases respectively, with 22 bases between them. The V gene's germline CDR1 is SEHNR and CDR2 FQNEAQ (reference sequence). This CDR3 spans 15 amino acids. CDR3 sequence (DNA): TGTGCCAGCAGGTCAAACCCCAGGCCTCAGGGGGGCTACACCTTC. Its translation: CASRSNPRPQGGYTF.

This chain uses TRBV18 with TRBJ2-1; D might be TRBD2 (6 bases). CDR1 and CDR2 (germline): KGHSH, LQKENI. V was pared by 3 bases and J by 9 bases, with 12 bases between. The CDR3 runs 13 residues. CDR3 amino acids: CASSPLDGSEQFF. As DNA, the CDR3 is TGTGCCAGCTCACCTCTGGACGGGAGTGAGCAGTTCTTC.

V is TRBV7-8 and J is TRBJ2-7, with 7 nucleotides matching TRBD1. This CDR3 is 15 amino acids long. The V and J ends lost 5 bases and 5 bases, in that order; junction bases with no gene match: 12. Germline V gene data show CDR1 as SGHVS and CDR2 as FQNEAQ. CDR3 nucleotides: TGTGCCAGCAGCCCAGGCGAGGGGGCGAGGGACGAGCAGTACTTC. Translating it yields CASSPGEGARDEQYF.

The chain employs TRBV5-1 and TRBJ2-2; D possibly corresponds to TRBD1 (5 bases). The CDR3 extends over 18 amino acids. Per the germline V gene, CDR1 is SGHRS and CDR2 is YFSETQ. With 1 base removed from V and 6 bases from J, the gap between germline ends came to 22 bases. CDR3 DNA: TGCGCCAGCAGCTTGATTGTCGCAGGGCCTCGAAGGGCCGGGGAGCTGTTTTTT. Its protein product is CASSLIVAGPRRAGELFF.

This chain joins TRBV4-3 and TRBJ2-3; TRBD2 agrees at 11 bases. Germline V CDR1 and CDR2: LGHNA, YSLEER. The CDR3 has 17 amino acids. V gave up 0 bases and J gave up 3 bases; unmatched junction bases: 5. The CDR3 DNA follows: TGCGCCAGCAGCCAAGAACCCGCTAGCGGGGGGACAGATACGCAGTATTTT. Amino acids: CASSQEPASGGTDTQYF.

CDR3 coding DNA: TGTGCCAGCAGTCTTACAGGGTTGCGGAATTCACCCCTCCACTTT. It encodes CASSLTGLRNSPLHF. J is TRBJ1-6 and V is TRBV6-6; perhaps TRBD1 as D (6 bases). Germline assignment: CDR1 MNHNY and CDR2 SVGAGI (reference sequence). The length of the CDR3 is 15 residues. V was pared by 5 bases and J by 7 bases, with 15 bases between.

The rearrangement links TRBV5-4 to TRBJ1-2, with 8 positions matching TRBD1. V gave up 3 bases and J gave up 4 bases; unmatched junction bases: 8. Germline V gene sequence: CDR1 SGHNT, CDR2 YYREEE (reference sequence). This CDR3 is built from 15 residues. The CDR3 loop is CASSSRQGTAYGYTF. The CDR3 DNA reads TGTGCCAGCAGCTCGCGACAGGGGACGGCCTATGGCTACACCTTC.

The chain combines TRBV9 with TRBJ2-5, with D maybe TRBD2 (6 bases). The V end was cut by 0 bases, the J end by 4 bases, with 7 bases between. The CDR3 has 13 amino acids. Germline-derived CDR1 and CDR2 are SGDLS and YYNGEE. DNA of the CDR3: TGTGCCAGCAGCGTAGAGACTAGAGAGACCCAGTACTTC. This gives the protein CASSVETRETQYF.

This clone was seen a few times. The chain has TRBV6-6 and TRBJ2-7; TRBD2 agrees at 7 bases. V shed 6 bases, J shed 7 bases, and the junction held 15 bases outside the gene matches. CDR3 size: 15 residues. Germline V lookup: CDR1 MNHNY, CDR2 SVGAGI (reference sequence). CDR3 DNA sequence: TGTGCCAGCAGGCCCCAGCGGGGCTCCCCGTGGGAGCAGTACTTC. Protein sequence: CASRPQRGSPWEQYF.

The chain has TRBV5-6 and TRBJ2-2; 7 bases are a match to TRBD1. This CDR3 region has 14 residues. Trimming took 2 bases from V and 5 from J; bases not matched to a gene: 3. Germline CDR1 and CDR2: SGHDT and YYEEEE. CDR3 nucleotide sequence: TGTGCCAGCAGCTTTGGGACAGAAACCGGGGAGCTGTTTTTT. This sequence encodes CASSFGTETGELFF. Combining the CDR3 with reference TRBV5-6 and TRBJ2-2 gives the whole variable domain DAGVTQSPTHLIKTRGQQVTLRCSPKSGHDTVSWYQQALGQGPQFIFQYYEEEERQRGNFPDRFSGHQFPNYSSELNVNALLLGDSALYLCASSFGTETGELFFGEGSRLTVL.

The gene calls are TRBV5-6 and TRBJ1-2; perhaps TRBD1 as D (5 bases). The ends were cut back, 2 bases at V and 3 bases at J, with 8 bases in the middle. Germline V gene data show CDR1 as SGHDT and CDR2 as YYEEEE. CDR3 length equals 13 residues. Written as DNA, the CDR3 is TGTGCCAGCAGCTTAGACAGCTACTATGGCTACACCTTC. Amino acids: CASSLDSYYGYTF.

This chain links TRBV5-1 with TRBJ1-4; 8 bases are shared with TRBD1. V dropped 7 bases and J dropped 4; count of bases not matched to a gene: 9. Germline V gene sequence: CDR1 SGHRS, CDR2 YFSETQ. The CDR3 is 15 residues long. CDR3 nucleotide sequence: TGCGCCAGCGGAGCCATCGGACAGGGTAATGAAAAACTGTTTTTT. This gives the protein CASGAIGQGNEKLFF.

This chain joins TRBV29-1 and TRBJ1-4, with a weak D call TRBD1 (6 bases). The CDR3 is 13 residues long. The germline V gene has CDR1 SQVTM and CDR2 ANQGSEA. Trimming removed 4 bases at V and 8 bases at J, with 14 bases between. DNA of the CDR3: TGCAGCGTTGTTAGGGCAGGGGAAGAAAAACTGTTTTTT. As protein: CSVVRAGEEKLFF.

V is TRBV27 and J is TRBJ1-6, with TRBD1 as a possible D gene (5 bases). The CDR3 consists of 12 residues. The germline CDR1 and CDR2 sequences are MNHEY and SMNVEV (reference sequence). With 10 bases removed from V and 7 bases from J, the gap between germline ends came to 11 bases. The CDR3: CATLRGNSPLHF. In DNA, the CDR3 is TGTGCCACCTTACGGGGGAATTCACCCCTCCACTTT.

The gene calls are TRBV7-8 and TRBJ1-1, with 7 nucleotides matching TRBD1. Germline-derived CDR1 and CDR2 are SGHVS and FQNEAQ. V was pared by 4 bases and J by 4 bases, with 6 bases of the junction left unmatched. This CDR3 has 14 amino acids. For the CDR3, the DNA is TGTGCCAGCAGCTCCTATGGACAGGTCACTGAAGCTTTCTTT. Translating it yields CASSSYGQVTEAFF.

The chain uses TRBV30 and TRBJ1-5; a weak D match, TRBD1 (5 bases). In germline, CDR1 is GTSNPN, CDR2 SVGIG (reference sequence). The CDR3 totals 13 residues. Trimming removed 3 bases from V and 9 bases from J, with 15 bases in between. CDR3 in amino acids: CAWSQDTGPPQHF. In nucleotides, the CDR3 is TGTGCCTGGAGCCAGGACACGGGTCCGCCCCAGCATTTT.

The chain is built from TRBV7-9 and TRBJ1-1; the D is unclear. The germline V and J ends were trimmed by 5 bases and 0 bases, with 13 bases remaining between them. The CDR3 covers 15 residues. The germline CDR1 and CDR2 sequences are SEHNR and FQNEAQ (reference sequence). The CDR3: CASSLYLTVNTEAFF. CDR3 sequence (DNA): TGTGCCAGCAGCCTGTATCTTACAGTGAACACTGAAGCTTTCTTT.

This clone has just a few counts. The chain combines TRBV2 with TRBJ1-1, with D unresolved. Between the trimmed V and J ends, which lost 6 bases and 4 bases, there was a span of 12 bases. Per germline, CDR1 SNHLY and CDR2 FYNNEI. The CDR3 loop spans 13 amino acids. CDR3 amino acids: CASSLFTLTEAFF. The CDR3 nucleotides are TGTGCCAGCAGCTTATTCACTCTCACTGAAGCTTTCTTT. The full variable domain, its missing parts supplied by reference TRBV2 and TRBJ1-1, is EPEVTQTPSHQVTQMGQEVILRCVPISNHLYFYWYRQILGQKVEFLVSFYNNEISEKSEIFDDQFSVERPDGSNFTLKIRSTKLEDSAMYFCASSLFTLTEAFFGQGTRLTVV.

This chain links TRBV29-1 with TRBJ2-5, with D uncertain. Matching the DNA end better, TRBJ2-7 makes the J call doubtful. The CDR3 loop spans 10 amino acids. Germline V lookup: CDR1 SQVTM, CDR2 ANQGSEA. DNA for the CDR3: TGCAGCGTTGTTTACTACGAGCAGTACTTC. It codes for CSVVYYEQYF.

There are a few counts of this clone. The CDR3 region is CASSPNGGAYEQYF. The CDR3 DNA reads as TGTGCCAGCAGCCCGAACGGGGGGGCGTACGAGCAGTACTTC. This chain connects TRBV6-5 to TRBJ2-7; 8 bases are a match to TRBD2. Unmatched junction bases numbered 8, after V lost 6 bases and J lost 4 bases. Germline lookup yields CDR1 MNHEY and CDR2 SVGAGI. The length of the CDR3 is 14 residues.

The CDR3, as DNA: TGTGCCTGGAGACAGGGAGTCTATAATTCACCCCTCCACTTT. It yields the protein CAWRQGVYNSPLHF. The chain links TRBV30 to TRBJ1-6, with D maybe TRBD1 (6 bases). V was shortened by 3 bases and J by 3 bases, with 9 bases between the two germline ends. This CDR3 is 14 amino acids long. Germline V gene sequence: CDR1 GTSNPN, CDR2 SVGIG (reference sequence).

The chain carries TRBV11-2 and TRBJ2-2; 8 positions match TRBD2. J gave up 4 bases and V 1 base, and 2 bases lay outside the gene matches. Germline CDR1 and CDR2: SGHAT and FQNNGV. The CDR3 has 15 amino acids. The DNA for the CDR3 is TGTGCCAGCAGCTTAGTCGGGGGGGCCACCGGGGAGCTGTTTTTT. This gives the protein CASSLVGGATGELFF.